One sample yielded the 19 T cell receptor beta chains listed below, sequenced in a study of T-cell memory formation after mild COVID-19 (dated by TCRdb to the early 2020s). The library was made by 5' RACE. The listed sequencing device is Illumina NovaSeq 6000. TCRdb trimmed public reads at Q25 via fastp, called clones via MiXCR and kept in-frame beta chains. Rows with one shared CDR3 protein collapse into an entry with the most common genes and DNA. A total of approximately 500,000 distinct CDR3 sequences appear in this sample, 20% to 30% of them only once. Approximately 13% of the sample comes from the top ten. Material for sequencing was PBMCs or a T cell subset sorted from them (not recorded which). Receptors were obtained from an adult woman who had mild COVID-19 (a few samples of this study predate the infection). The sample titles of this study are shuffled in the database, so cell type and time point are left out; the donor was told from shared clones.

V usage is TRBV4-1 and J usage is TRBJ2-3, with a possible D match to TRBD2 (5 bases). V lost 1 base to trimming and J lost 2 bases, with 7 bases between them. The CDR3 extends over 14 amino acids. The germline gives CDR1 MGHRA, CDR2 YSYEKL. The CDR3 is CASSQGLNTDTQYF. The CDR3 bases are TGCGCCAGCAGCCAAGGACTAAACACAGATACGCAGTATTTT.

The chain uses TRBV3-1 and TRBJ2-7; TRBD2 is a possible D gene (5 bases). Germline-derived CDR1 and CDR2 are LGHDT and YNNKEL (reference sequence). With 4 bases removed from V and 6 bases from J, the gap between germline ends came to 22 bases. The CDR3 sequence is 16 residues long. CDR3 sequence reads: CASSLWEQVSIAEQYF. CDR3 coding DNA: TGTGCCAGCAGCCTCTGGGAGCAGGTTAGCATCGCCGAGCAGTACTTC.

This clonotype was seen a handful of times. The rearrangement links TRBV15 to TRBJ2-1, with 9 bases lining up with TRBD2. The CDR3 consists of 15 residues. The V segment lost 4 bases and the J segment 10 bases; nucleotides outside the gene matches: 11. Germline assignment: CDR1 LNHNV and CDR2 YYDKDF (reference sequence). CDR3: CATSNGRGGVREQFF. The CDR3 coding sequence is TGTGCCACCAGCAACGGGCGGGGGGGAGTCAGGGAGCAGTTCTTC.

Only a few counts were recorded for this clonotype. The chain couples TRBV7-9 to TRBJ2-1, with 7 bases lining up with TRBD2. In germline, CDR1 is SEHNR, CDR2 FQNEAQ (reference sequence). The CDR3 spans 15 residues. The V segment lost 9 bases and the J segment 2 bases; nucleotides outside the gene matches: 10. CDR3 nucleotide sequence: TGTGCCAGGGGGGTCGCGGGAGAGGCCTACAATGAGCAGTTCTTC. This sequence encodes CARGVAGEAYNEQFF.

The chain carries TRBV5-1 and TRBJ2-2, with 7 bases identical to TRBD1. This CDR3 has 14 amino acids. Trimming took 4 bases from V and 7 from J; bases not matched to a gene: 7. The germline V gene has CDR1 SGHRS and CDR2 YFSETQ. The CDR3 region is CASSGGQIGGELFF. CDR3 DNA sequence: TGCGCCAGCAGCGGGGGACAGATCGGCGGGGAGCTGTTTTTT.

The rearrangement joins TRBV6-2 or TRBV6-3 to TRBJ2-7; D gene uncertain. The V end was cut by 4 bases, the J end by 1 base, with 14 bases between. This CDR3 region has 15 residues. Looked up from germline, CDR1 is MNHEY and CDR2 is SVGEGT. CDR3 bases: TGTGCCAGCAGTTCGCCAGCACCTACATCCTACGAGCAGTACTTC. This translates into CASSSPAPTSYEQYF.

The chain joins TRBV7-3 to TRBJ2-3; 8 positions match TRBD2. V dropped 4 bases and J dropped 4; count of bases not matched to a gene: 7. The CDR3 is 15 residues long. Germline V CDR1 and CDR2: SGHTA, FQGTGA. CDR3 sequence reads: CASSSGTSRADTQYF. In DNA, the CDR3 is TGTGCCAGCAGCTCAGGGACTAGTCGCGCAGATACGCAGTATTTT.

V is TRBV9 and J is TRBJ2-1; TRBD2 aligns across 8 bases. The CDR3 totals 15 residues. Per germline, CDR1 SGDLS and CDR2 YYNGEE. Trimming at V came to 0 bases and at J to 8 bases, leaving 7 bases not matched to a gene. The chain's CDR3 is CASSVELGLVYEQFF. The CDR3 nucleotides read TGTGCCAGCAGCGTAGAGTTGGGACTAGTATATGAGCAGTTCTTC.

This clonotype showed up just once. The J gene is TRBJ1-6, the V gene TRBV9; 7 bases line up with TRBD1. Germline V CDR1 and CDR2: SGDLS, YYNGEE. The CDR3 is 15 amino acids. The ends lost 3 bases at V and 11 bases at J; junction bases unmatched: 11. The CDR3 loop reads CASSESNRGRAPLHF. The DNA of the CDR3 is TGTGCCAGCAGCGAGAGCAACAGGGGAAGGGCACCCCTCCACTTT.

The chain carries TRBV14 and TRBJ2-7; no definite D call. The V gene's germline CDR1 is SGHDN and CDR2 FVKESK. Trimming left V 0 bases short and J 6 bases short, with 18 bases between. CDR3 size: 16 residues. For the CDR3, the DNA is TGTGCCAGCAGCCAAGATTCAATGGTTATCGGTTCCGAGCAGTACTTC. Protein product: CASSQDSMVIGSEQYF.

The chain joins TRBV7-9 to TRBJ2-1, with TRBD1 matching 8 bases. The junction had 10 bases not matched to a gene; V was cut back by 5 bases and J by 10 bases. The CDR3 runs 14 residues. Germline V CDR1 and CDR2: SEHNR, FQNEAQ (reference sequence). Written as DNA, the CDR3 is TGTGCCAGCAGCGGGCAACCGGGACAGGTGGAGCAGTTCTTC. This sequence encodes CASSGQPGQVEQFF.

This clonotype turned up a few times. The chain links TRBV6-6 to TRBJ2-7; 8 bases agree with TRBD2. The V and J ends lost 6 bases and 0 bases, in that order; junction bases with no gene match: 7. Germline CDR1 and CDR2: MNHNY and SVGAGI (reference sequence). The CDR3 spans 15 residues. The CDR3 nucleotides are TGTGCCAGCAGGACGCCGGGAGGGCACTCCTACGAGCAGTACTTC. Its translation is CASRTPGGHSYEQYF.

A few counts support this clonotype. The chain employs TRBV27 and TRBJ2-7; perhaps TRBD2 as D (6 bases). CDR1 and CDR2 (germline): MNHEY, SMNVEV (reference sequence). This CDR3 is 13 amino acids long. V was shortened by 5 bases and J by 6 bases, with 14 bases between the two germline ends. The CDR3 loop is CASSGGWVGEQYF. CDR3 bases: TGTGCCAGCAGTGGGGGGTGGGTCGGCGAGCAGTACTTC.

This clonotype showed up just a few times. The chain carries TRBV5-1 and TRBJ2-1, with 10 bases that match TRBD1. The trim removed 9 bases at V and 6 bases at J, leaving 9 bases unmatched. From germline, CDR1 is SGHRS and CDR2 YFSETQ. There are 14 residues in the CDR3. The CDR3 is CATRGTGDVNEQFF. CDR3 DNA: TGCGCCACCCGAGGGACAGGGGACGTCAATGAGCAGTTCTTC.

The gene calls are TRBV15 and TRBJ1-1; D call uncertain. V was cut by 3 bases and J by 5 bases, with 10 bases left in between. CDR1 and CDR2 from the germline V gene are LNHNV and YYDKDF (reference sequence). This CDR3 is built from 13 residues. As DNA, the CDR3 is TGTGCCACCAGCAGGCCCGGTGGGACTGAAGCTTTCTTT. Protein: CATSRPGGTEAFF.

This chain connects TRBV6-6 to TRBJ1-5, with TRBD1 as a possible D gene (5 bases). V shed 11 bases and J shed 3 bases, with 17 bases lying between them. The CDR3 extends over 14 amino acids. Germline assignment: CDR1 MNHNY and CDR2 SVGAGI (reference sequence). In DNA, the CDR3 is TGTGCCGCCTGGGGGGGAGAACTCAATCAGCCCCAGCATTTT. This codes for CAAWGGELNQPQHF.

The chain carries TRBV20-1 and TRBJ2-5, with D perhaps matching TRBD1 (6 bases). The CDR3 extends over 13 amino acids. V lost 2 bases and J lost 1, with 8 bases in between. Looked up from germline, CDR1 is DFQATT and CDR2 is SNEGSKA (reference sequence). This CDR3 reads CSARLGAQETQYF. CDR3 in DNA: TGCAGTGCTAGATTGGGGGCCCAAGAGACCCAGTACTTC.

Ten or more counts support this clonotype. The V and J genes are TRBV20-1 and TRBJ2-7; tentative D call: TRBD1 (5 bases). Germline CDR1 DFQATT, CDR2 SNEGSKA (reference sequence). The V end was cut by 4 bases, the J end by 3 bases, with 13 bases between. The CDR3 is 13 residues long. This CDR3 is CSATGQLFYEQYF. DNA for the CDR3: TGCAGTGCTACAGGGCAACTTTTCTACGAGCAGTACTTC.

The chain carries TRBV12-5 and TRBJ2-7; TRBD2 aligns across 8 bases. The CDR3 is 17 amino acids. The germline gives CDR1 LGHNT, CDR2 FRNRAP. The ends lost 6 bases at V and 5 bases at J; junction bases unmatched: 18. The CDR3 loop is CASGKSKVAGLIDEQYF. The CDR3 nucleotides read TGTGCTAGTGGGAAATCCAAGGTAGCGGGATTAATCGACGAGCAGTACTTC.